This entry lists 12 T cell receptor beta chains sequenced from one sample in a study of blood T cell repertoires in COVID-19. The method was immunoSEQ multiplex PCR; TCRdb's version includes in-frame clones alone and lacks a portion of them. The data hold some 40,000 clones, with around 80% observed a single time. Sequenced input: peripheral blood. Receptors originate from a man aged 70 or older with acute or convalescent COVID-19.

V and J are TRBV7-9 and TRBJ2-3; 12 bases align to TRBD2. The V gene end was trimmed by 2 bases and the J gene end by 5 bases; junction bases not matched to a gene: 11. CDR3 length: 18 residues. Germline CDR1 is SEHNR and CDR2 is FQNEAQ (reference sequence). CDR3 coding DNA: TGTGCCAGCAGCTTAAGGGTCCTAACTAGCGGGGGGCGAGATACGCAGTATTTT. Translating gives CASSLRVLTSGGRDTQYF.

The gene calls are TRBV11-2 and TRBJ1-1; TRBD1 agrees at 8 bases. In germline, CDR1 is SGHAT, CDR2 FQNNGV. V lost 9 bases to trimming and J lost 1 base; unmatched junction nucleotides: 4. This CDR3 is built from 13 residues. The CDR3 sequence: CASGQGENTEAFF. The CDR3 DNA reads TGTGCCAGTGGACAGGGCGAGAACACTGAAGCTTTCTTT.

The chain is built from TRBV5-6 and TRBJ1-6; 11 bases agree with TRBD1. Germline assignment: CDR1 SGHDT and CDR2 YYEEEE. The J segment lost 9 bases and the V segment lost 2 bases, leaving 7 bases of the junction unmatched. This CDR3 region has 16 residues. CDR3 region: CASSFNQGTGGSPLHF. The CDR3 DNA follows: TGTGCCAGCAGCTTTAATCAAGGGACAGGGGGTTCACCCCTCCACTTT.

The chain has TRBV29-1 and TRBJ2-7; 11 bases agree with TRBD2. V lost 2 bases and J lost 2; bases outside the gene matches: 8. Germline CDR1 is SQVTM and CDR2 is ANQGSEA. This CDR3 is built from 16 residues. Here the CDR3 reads CSVETPLSGRAYEQYF. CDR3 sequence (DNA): TGCAGCGTTGAAACTCCTCTTAGCGGGAGGGCCTACGAGCAGTACTTC.

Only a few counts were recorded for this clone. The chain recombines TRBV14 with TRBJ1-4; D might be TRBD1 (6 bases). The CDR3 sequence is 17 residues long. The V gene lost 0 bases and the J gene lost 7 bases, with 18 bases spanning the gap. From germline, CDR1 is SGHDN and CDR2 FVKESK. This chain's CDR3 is CASSQELENRVSEKLFF. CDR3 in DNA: TGTGCCAGCAGCCAAGAACTGGAAAACAGGGTAAGTGAAAAACTGTTTTTT.

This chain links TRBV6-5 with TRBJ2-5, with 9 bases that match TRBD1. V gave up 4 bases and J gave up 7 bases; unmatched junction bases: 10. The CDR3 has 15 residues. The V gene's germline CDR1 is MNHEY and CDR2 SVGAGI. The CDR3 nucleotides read TGTGCCAGCAGTTTGGGACAGGGTATAGTGGGGACCCAGTACTTC. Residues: CASSLGQGIVGTQYF.

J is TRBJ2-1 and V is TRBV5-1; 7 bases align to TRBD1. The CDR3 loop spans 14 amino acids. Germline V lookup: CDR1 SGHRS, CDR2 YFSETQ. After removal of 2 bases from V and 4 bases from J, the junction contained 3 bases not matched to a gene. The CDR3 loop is CASSFATGYNEQFF. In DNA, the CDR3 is TGCGCCAGCAGCTTCGCGACAGGGTACAATGAGCAGTTCTTC.

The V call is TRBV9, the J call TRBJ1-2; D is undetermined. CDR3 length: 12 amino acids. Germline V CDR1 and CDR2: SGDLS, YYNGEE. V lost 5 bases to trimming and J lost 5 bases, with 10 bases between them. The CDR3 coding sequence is TGTGCCAGCAGGCTGGGGAGTTATGGCTACACCTTC. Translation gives CASRLGSYGYTF.

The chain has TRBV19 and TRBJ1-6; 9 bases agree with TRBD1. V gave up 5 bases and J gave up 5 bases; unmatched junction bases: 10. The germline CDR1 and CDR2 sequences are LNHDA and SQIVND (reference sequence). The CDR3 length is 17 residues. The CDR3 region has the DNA TGTGCCAGTAGTTCATGGACAGGGGCCGATCATAATTCACCCCTCCACTTT. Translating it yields CASSSWTGADHNSPLHF.

CDR3 sequence (DNA): TGTGCCAGTAGGAGACAGGCCGGAAACTATGGCTACACCTTC. Amino acids: CASRRQAGNYGYTF. The J gene is TRBJ1-2, the V gene TRBV19, with a weak D call TRBD1 (6 bases). Germline V gives CDR1 LNHDA, CDR2 SQIVND (reference sequence). There are 14 residues in the CDR3. V was cut by 6 bases and J by 2 bases, with 13 bases left in between.

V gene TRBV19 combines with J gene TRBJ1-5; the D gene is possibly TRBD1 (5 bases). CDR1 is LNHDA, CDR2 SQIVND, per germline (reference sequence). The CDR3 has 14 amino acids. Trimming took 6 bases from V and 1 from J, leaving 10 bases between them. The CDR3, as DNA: TGTGCCAGTAGCAGGGAGGTCAGCAATCAGCCCCAGCATTTT. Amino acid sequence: CASSREVSNQPQHF. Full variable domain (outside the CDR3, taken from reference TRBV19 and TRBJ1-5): DGGITQSPKYLFRKEGQNVTLSCEQNLNHDAMYWYRQDPGQGLRLIYYSQIVNDFQKGDIAEGYSVSREKKESFPLTVTSAQKNPTAFYLCASSREVSNQPQHFGDGTRLSIL.

The CDR3 DNA reads TGTGCTAGTGGTCCGGGACAGGGGGCAACTAATGAAAAACTGTTTTTT. Its protein is CASGPGQGATNEKLFF. The rearrangement joins TRBV12-5 to TRBJ1-4; 11 nucleotides line up with TRBD1. Germline CDR1 and CDR2: LGHNT and FRNRAP. After removal of 5 bases from V and 0 bases from J, the junction contained 2 bases not matched to a gene. The CDR3 loop spans 16 amino acids.